Reported below is one TCR beta chain. Using immunoSEQ multiplex PCR, the repertoire was profiled, and TCRdb retains in-frame clones only, with some absent. The data hold tens of thousands of clones, with 80% to 90% observed a single time. This sample stems from a study of OX40 agonist ivuxolimab in advanced cancers. Background on the study: Patients received intravenous ivuxolimab every 2 weeks at 0.01 to 10 mg/kg. The study reported partial responses in three patients: one hepatocellular carcinoma, two cutaneous melanoma.

There are 15 residues in the CDR3. Germline V gives CDR1 SGHKS, CDR2 YYEKEE (reference sequence). The trim removed 4 bases at V and 2 bases at J, leaving 5 bases unmatched. The chain carries TRBV5-5 and TRBJ2-7, with 11 bases identical to TRBD2. This TCR derives from an adult with an advanced solid tumor such as melanoma, head and neck, liver or kidney cancer. The sample here was CD4+ or CD8+ T cells sorted from blood, taken in a trial of the OX40 agonist ivuxolimab. CDR3 in amino acids: CASSPGLAAPYEQYF. For the CDR3, the DNA is TGTGCCAGCAGCCCGGGACTAGCGGCCCCCTACGAGCAGTACTTC.